This TCR beta chain was sequenced in a study of cytomegalovirus exposure and HLA in healthy donors. Profiling relied on immunoSEQ multiplex PCR, and the TCRdb table lists in-frame clones only, not all of them. The table shows roughly 110,000 clones, with 88% occurring only once. Germline V CDR1 and CDR2: MNHEY, SMNVEV (reference sequence). Deletions cut 5 bases from V and 1 base from J, with 12 bases between. The CDR3 spans 14 residues. This chain joins TRBV27 and TRBJ2-7, with TRBD1 as a possible D gene (7 bases). This receptor was obtained from a woman between 18 and 30 years old in good health and CMV-seropositive. The sequenced material came from PBMCs. CDR3 loop: CASSPGDRSYEQYF. The CDR3 DNA follows: TGTGCCAGCAGTCCGGGGGACAGATCCTACGAGCAGTACTTC.